Below, 26 T cell receptor beta chains from the same sample are listed, as sequenced in a study of blood T cell repertoires in COVID-19. Clones were sequenced by immunoSEQ multiplex PCR, and TCRdb holds only the in-frame ones, with some missing. The repertoire holds tens of thousands of clones, with roughly 70% as singletons. The specimen sequenced was peripheral blood. These receptor sequences come from an older woman in a cohort sampled during active or convalescent COVID-19.

This chain joins TRBV29-1 and TRBJ2-2, with D perhaps TRBD2 (7 bases). Germline V gene sequence: CDR1 SQVTM, CDR2 ANQGSEA. The ends were cut back, 7 bases at V and 0 bases at J, with 15 bases in the middle. The CDR3 is 15 amino acids. The CDR3 DNA is TGCAGCGCCGGGGAGGGGACATCGAACACCGGGGAGCTGTTTTTT. Translated, it gives CSAGEGTSNTGELFF.

This clone was detected a few times. The chain carries TRBV7-2 and TRBJ1-5; 9 nucleotides agree with TRBD1. This CDR3 region has 15 residues. The ends lost 5 bases at V and 3 bases at J; junction bases unmatched: 5. Germline V gene lookup returns CDR1 SGHTA and CDR2 FQGNSA. This chain's CDR3 is CASSTRTGDNQPQHF. CDR3 in DNA: TGTGCCAGCAGCACCCGGACAGGGGACAATCAGCCCCAGCATTTT.

The chain joins TRBV20-1 to TRBJ1-5, with D perhaps TRBD1 (5 bases). CDR3 length equals 13 residues. Trimming removed 3 bases from V and 5 bases from J, with 11 bases in between. Per germline, CDR1 DFQATT and CDR2 SNEGSKA (reference sequence). In DNA, the CDR3 is TGCAGTGCTAGTTTTCAGGGTCATCAGCCCCAGCATTTT. Its translation is CSASFQGHQPQHF.

The genes are TRBV5-1 and TRBJ1-4, with D possibly being TRBD1 (6 bases). The V end lost 2 bases, the J end lost 4 bases, and 15 bases lay between the germline ends. The CDR3 totals 16 residues. Germline V lookup: CDR1 SGHRS, CDR2 YFSETQ. Here the CDR3 DNA reads TGCGCCAGCAGCTTCACCCAACAGGGCCATAATGAAAAACTGTTTTTT. This codes for CASSFTQQGHNEKLFF.

The chain couples TRBV5-1 to TRBJ2-7; 7 nucleotides line up with TRBD1. The CDR3 runs 16 residues. V was pared by 1 base and J by 1 base, with 8 bases of the junction left unmatched. CDR1 SGHRS and CDR2 YFSETQ come from the germline V gene. The CDR3 DNA follows: TGCGCCAGCAGCTTGAGTAAAGGGACAGCTTCCTACGAGCAGTACTTC. This gives the protein CASSLSKGTASYEQYF. The full variable domain, with the rest looked up from reference TRBV5-1 and TRBJ2-7, is KAGVTQTPRYLIKTRGQQVTLSCSPISGHRSVSWYQQTPGQGLQFLFEYFSETQRNKGNFPGRFSGRQFSNSRSEMNVSTLELGDSALYLCASSLSKGTASYEQYFGPGTRLTVT.

Here the CDR3 reads CASSELTGGTQYF. CDR3 nucleotides: TGTGCCAGCAGTGAATTAACCGGTGGTACGCAGTATTTT. The J gene is TRBJ2-3, the V gene TRBV25-1; D gene uncertain. The CDR3 runs 13 residues. The ends were cut back, 1 base at V and 8 bases at J, with 10 bases in the middle. Germline V lookup: CDR1 MGHDK, CDR2 SYGVNS.

The chain uses TRBV4-3 and TRBJ1-2, with D unresolved. The germline V and J ends were trimmed by 0 bases and 6 bases, with 8 bases remaining between them. CDR1 and CDR2 (germline): LGHNA, YSLEER. This CDR3 comprises 13 residues. CDR3 nucleotides: TGCGCCAGCAGCCAAGATCTCCTTCATGGCTACACCTTC. This sequence encodes CASSQDLLHGYTF.

This rearrangement joins TRBV9 to TRBJ2-7; D may be TRBD1 (5 bases). The V and J ends lost 4 bases and 2 bases respectively, with 16 bases between them. The length of the CDR3 is 15 residues. Germline V gene lookup returns CDR1 SGDLS and CDR2 YYNGEE. The CDR3 sequence: CASSLGGHRPYEQYF. The CDR3 nucleotides read TGTGCCAGCAGCTTGGGTGGACACCGACCCTACGAGCAGTACTTC. The full variable domain, completed using reference TRBV9 and TRBJ2-7, is DSGVTQTPKHLITATGQRVTLRCSPRSGDLSVYWYQQSLDQGLQFLIQYYNGEERAKGNILERFSAQQFPDLHSELNLSSLELGDSALYFCASSLGGHRPYEQYFGPGTRLTVT.

The V call is TRBV7-9, the J call TRBJ2-7; 11 nucleotides match TRBD2. Germline V gene sequence: CDR1 SEHNR, CDR2 FQNEAQ (reference sequence). V dropped 3 bases and J dropped 0; count of bases not matched to a gene: 7. The CDR3 consists of 17 residues. CDR3 loop: CASSFELAGASSYEQYF. The CDR3 nucleotides are TGTGCCAGCAGCTTTGAACTAGCGGGGGCCAGCTCCTACGAGCAGTACTTC.

The V gene is TRBV19, the J gene TRBJ1-1; D is perhaps TRBD1 (5 bases). Germline V gene sequence: CDR1 LNHDA, CDR2 SQIVND (reference sequence). The V end lost 2 bases, the J end lost 1 base, and 11 bases lay between the germline ends. The CDR3 is 15 residues long. The CDR3 DNA is TGTGCCAGTAGTATACTCCAGGGCGGGAACACTGAAGCTTTCTTT. Amino acid sequence: CASSILQGGNTEAFF.

This clone was detected only a few times. This chain joins TRBV7-6 and TRBJ1-2; D remains ambiguous. Trimming removed 1 base at V and 4 bases at J, with 10 bases between. From germline, CDR1 is SGHVS and CDR2 FNYEAQ. The CDR3 is made up of 14 amino acids. The CDR3 loop reads CASSLGAGSYGYTF. The CDR3 DNA sequence: TGTGCCAGCAGCTTAGGGGCGGGCAGCTATGGCTACACCTTC. The full variable domain, in which reference TRBV7-6 and TRBJ1-2 provide the parts outside the CDR3, is GAGVSQSPRYKVTKRGQDVALRCDPISGHVSLYWYRQALGQGPEFLTYFNYEAQQDKSGLPNDRFSAERPEGSISTLTIQRTEQRDSAMYRCASSLGAGSYGYTFGSGTRLTVV.

The V gene is TRBV19, the J gene TRBJ1-1, with D perhaps matching TRBD1 (6 bases). V was cut by 0 bases and J by 3 bases, with 14 bases left in between. CDR1 and CDR2 from the germline V gene are LNHDA and SQIVND (reference sequence). This CDR3 comprises 16 residues. DNA for the CDR3: TGTGCCAGTAGTATAGAACTTCAGGGGCGACACACTGAAGCTTTCTTT. It translates to CASSIELQGRHTEAFF. Variable domain in full (rest from reference TRBV19 and TRBJ1-1): DGGITQSPKYLFRKEGQNVTLSCEQNLNHDAMYWYRQDPGQGLRLIYYSQIVNDFQKGDIAEGYSVSREKKESFPLTVTSAQKNPTAFYLCASSIELQGRHTEAFFGQGTRLTVV.

This chain links TRBV3-1 (or the pseudogene TRBV3-2) with TRBJ2-5, with TRBD1 matching 9 bases. The CDR3 contains 19 residues. Trimming took 0 bases from V and 7 from J; bases not matched to a gene: 18. CDR1 LGHDT and CDR2 YNNKEL come from the germline V gene (reference sequence). The CDR3: CASSQDGYRTGVLHRTQYF. The CDR3 DNA follows: TGTGCCAGCAGCCAAGATGGGTACAGGACAGGGGTACTCCACCGGACCCAGTACTTC.

A few counts support this clone. The chain employs TRBV30 and TRBJ1-4; possibly TRBD1 for D (6 bases). The CDR3 is 15 residues long. The V end was cut by 2 bases, the J end by 3 bases, with 13 bases between. Germline V gives CDR1 GTSNPN, CDR2 SVGIG (reference sequence). CDR3 residues: CAWSRQGLANEKLFF. CDR3 DNA sequence: TGTGCCTGGAGTAGGCAGGGGCTGGCTAATGAAAAACTGTTTTTT.

The sample holds a few counts of this clone. The chain is built from TRBV7-8 and TRBJ2-6; the match to TRBD1 covers 7 bases. Germline-derived CDR1 and CDR2 are SGHVS and FQNEAQ. The CDR3 runs to 16 residues. J was trimmed by 2 bases and V by 2 bases; bases with no gene match: 3. CDR3 amino acids: CASSLRQGTGANVLTF. CDR3 coding DNA: TGTGCCAGCAGCTTAAGACAGGGTACTGGGGCCAACGTCCTGACTTTC.

V and J are TRBV24-1 and TRBJ2-1; 7 nucleotides match TRBD2. Looked up from germline, CDR1 is KGHDR and CDR2 is SFDVKD. V was pared by 4 bases and J by 7 bases, with 18 bases of the junction left unmatched. The CDR3 is 18 amino acids. CDR3 coding DNA: TGTGCCACCAGTGACACCCCGGGGGAGCGGGGCTTTCAAAATGAGCAGTTCTTC. Its protein is CATSDTPGERGFQNEQFF.

This clone showed up just a few times. The gene calls are TRBV3-1 (or the pseudogene TRBV3-2) and TRBJ1-6; D gene uncertain. Between the trimmed V and J ends, which lost 3 bases and 6 bases, there was a span of 9 bases. CDR1 is LGHDT, CDR2 YNNKEL, per germline (reference sequence). The CDR3 is made up of 14 amino acids. The CDR3, as DNA: TGTGCCAGCAGCCAGTCGGGATCTAATTCACCCCTCCACTTT. Translating gives CASSQSGSNSPLHF.

The J gene is TRBJ1-1, the V gene TRBV30; no definite D call. This CDR3 region has 14 residues. CDR1 and CDR2 from the germline V gene are GTSNPN and SVGIG (reference sequence). Between the trimmed V and J ends, which lost 5 bases and 4 bases, there was a span of 17 bases. The CDR3 nucleotides are TGTGCCTGGTGCCCATCACGGAGTTGCACTGAAGCTTTCTTT. Protein product: CAWCPSRSCTEAFF.

The rearrangement joins TRBV6-2 or TRBV6-3 to TRBJ2-2, with 8 positions matching TRBD1. The CDR3 consists of 15 residues. Trimming cost V 6 bases and J 5 bases; bases outside gene matches: 8. Germline V gives CDR1 MNHEY, CDR2 SVGEGT. CDR3 region: CASSPGGRWTGELFF. CDR3 DNA: TGTGCCAGCAGCCCAGGGGGCAGGTGGACCGGGGAGCTGTTTTTT.

V and J are TRBV27 and TRBJ2-2; D is ambiguous. Germline CDR1 reads MNHEY; CDR2 reads SMNVEV (reference sequence). Trimming cost V 2 bases and J 6 bases, with 7 bases left between them. This CDR3 contains 13 residues. In DNA form, the CDR3 reads TGTGCCAGCAGTTTACCGTCCCCCGGGGAGCTGTTTTTT. It encodes CASSLPSPGELFF.

The chain employs TRBV27 and TRBJ2-7; 9 nucleotides agree with TRBD1. V gave up 8 bases and J gave up 4 bases; unmatched junction bases: 6. The CDR3 loop spans 13 amino acids. Germline values: CDR1 MNHEY, CDR2 SMNVEV (reference sequence). Here the CDR3 DNA reads TGTGCCAGCCGAGGGACAGGGACATACGAGCAGTACTTC. Amino acids: CASRGTGTYEQYF.

The CDR3 sequence: CASSYGQGYINQPQHF. CDR3 in DNA: TGTGCCAGCAGTTACGGACAGGGTTACATCAATCAGCCCCAGCATTTT. J is TRBJ1-5 and V is TRBV6-2 or TRBV6-3; 8 positions match TRBD1. Germline V gene sequence: CDR1 MNHEY, CDR2 SVGEGT. This CDR3 spans 16 amino acids. V was pared by 2 bases and J by 3 bases, with 6 bases of the junction left unmatched.

The chain combines TRBV5-1 with TRBJ2-3; 11 nucleotides line up with TRBD2. Unmatched junction bases numbered 5, after V lost 2 bases and J lost 3 bases. Germline CDR1 and CDR2: SGHRS and YFSETQ. This CDR3 is built from 16 residues. The chain's CDR3 is CASSFLSGGETDTQYF. The CDR3 DNA sequence: TGCGCCAGCAGCTTTCTTAGCGGGGGGGAGACAGATACGCAGTATTTT.

The chain is built from TRBV19 and TRBJ1-2; D is ambiguous. This CDR3 spans 14 amino acids. Trimming stripped 8 bases from V and 4 bases from J, with 17 bases between. Looked up from germline, CDR1 is LNHDA and CDR2 is SQIVND (reference sequence). The DNA of the CDR3 is TGTGCCAGTCGATTATCGGGGTATTCCTATGGCTACACCTTC. Residues: CASRLSGYSYGYTF.

The chain uses TRBV5-1 and TRBJ2-5; 7 nucleotides match TRBD2. The CDR3 has 15 residues. Germline V gene sequence: CDR1 SGHRS, CDR2 YFSETQ. The ends lost 4 bases at V and 5 bases at J; junction bases unmatched: 11. The CDR3 DNA is TGCGCCAGCAGCCCCGGGACCCTCGGGGGGGAGACCCAGTACTTC. Translating gives CASSPGTLGGETQYF. Using reference TRBV5-1 and TRBJ2-5 for the parts outside the CDR3, the full variable domain is KAGVTQTPRYLIKTRGQQVTLSCSPISGHRSVSWYQQTPGQGLQFLFEYFSETQRNKGNFPGRFSGRQFSNSRSEMNVSTLELGDSALYLCASSPGTLGGETQYFGPGTRLLVL.

V gene TRBV7-9 combines with J gene TRBJ2-1; D gene uncertain. Between the trimmed V and J ends, which lost 2 bases and 10 bases, there was a span of 6 bases. CDR3 length: 11 amino acids. In germline, CDR1 is SEHNR, CDR2 FQNEAQ (reference sequence). The chain's CDR3 is CASSLSQEQFF. The CDR3 coding sequence is TGTGCCAGCAGCTTATCACAAGAGCAGTTCTTC.